Listed below are T cell receptor beta chains from one sample, sequenced in a study of blood T cell repertoires in COVID-19. Produced via immunoSEQ multiplex PCR; TCRdb's table is partial and in-frame only. The sample carries about 260,000 clones, 88% recorded once. The sequencing input was PBMCs or T cells enriched from blood (not recorded which). Source of these receptors: a woman aged 50 to 60 who had recovered from COVID-19. CDR3s include the opening cysteine and the closing phenylalanine or tryptophan. A D gene is named only where the DNA matches it firmly. The size field is filled for only some rows; it gives once, few, many or a size class.

TRBV30	13	NA	NA	TRBJ1-3	CAVLTNSGNTIYF	TGTGCCGTCCTCACTAACTCTGGAAACACCATATATTTT
TRBV6-6	15	NA	NA	TRBJ1-3	CASKIAGDSGNTIYF	TGTGCCAGCAAGATCGCGGGGGACTCTGGAAACACCATATATTTT
TRBV4-3	14	NA	NA	TRBJ1-1	CASSAMPGRTEAFF	TGCGCCAGCAGCGCAATGCCCGGGAGGACTGAAGCTTTCTTT
TRBV5-4	13	NA	NA	TRBJ2-1	CASSLGAEGEQFF	TGTGCCAGCAGCTTGGGGGCAGAAGGTGAGCAGTTCTTC
TRBV5-1	16	NA	NA	TRBJ1-2	CASSLVSGVEGYGYTF	TGCGCCAGCAGCTTGGTGTCAGGGGTAGAGGGGTATGGCTACACCTTC
TRBV5-1	14	NA	TRBD1	TRBJ2-3	CASSGGQGTDTQYF	TGCGCCAGCAGCGGGGGACAGGGGACAGATACGCAGTATTTT
TRBV9	13	NA	NA	TRBJ2-1	CASSPGGYNEQFF	TGTGCCAGCAGCCCCGGGGGATACAATGAGCAGTTCTTC
TRBV5-1	14	NA	NA	TRBJ1-1	CASSLVRSNTEAFF	TGCGCCAGCAGCTTGGTGCGTAGTAACACTGAAGCTTTCTTT
TRBV19	16	NA	TRBD2	TRBJ2-1	CVSSPKLAGTRNEQFF	TGTGTCAGTAGTCCTAAACTAGCGGGTACTCGAAATGAGCAGTTCTTC
TRBV30	15	NA	NA	TRBJ2-6	CAWRPQGTGANVLTF	TGTGCCTGGCGGCCCCAGGGTACCGGGGCCAACGTCCTGACTTTC
TRBV7-2	15	NA	NA	TRBJ2-2	CASSFGQTNTGELFF	TGTGCCAGCAGCTTTGGACAGACGAACACCGGGGAGCTGTTTTTT
TRBV28	11	NA	NA	TRBJ2-7	CASSSPREQYF	TGTGCCAGCAGTTCCCCGAGGGAGCAGTACTTC
TRBV4-2	14	NA	NA	TRBJ2-7	CASSQAGFSYEQYF	TGTGCCAGCAGCCAAGCGGGGTTCTCCTACGAGCAGTACTTC
TRBV6-4	13	NA	NA	TRBJ2-7	CASSDSSVNEQYF	TGTGCCAGCAGTGACTCTTCAGTAAACGAGCAGTACTTC
TRBV19	15	NA	TRBD2	TRBJ2-1	CASSTTSGAYNEQFF	TGTGCCAGTAGTACAACTAGCGGGGCATACAATGAGCAGTTCTTC
TRBV18	14	once	TRBD2	TRBJ2-1	CASSPREGLHEQFF	TGTGCCAGCTCACCCCGGGAGGGGTTGCATGAGCAGTTCTTC
TRBV11-2	14	NA	NA	TRBJ2-2	CASSSFQEAGELFF	TGTGCCAGCAGCTCTTTTCAAGAGGCCGGGGAGCTGTTTTTT
TRBV19	15	NA	TRBD1	TRBJ1-1	CASSIRDRVRTEAFF	TGTGCCAGTAGTATAAGAGACAGGGTGAGAACTGAAGCTTTCTTT
TRBV18	13	NA	NA	TRBJ2-3	CASSPGSTDTQYF	TGTGCCAGCTCACCGGGCAGCACAGATACGCAGTATTTT
TRBV7-6	16	NA	TRBD1	TRBJ2-5	CASSLDGTGAQETQYF	TGTGCCAGCAGCTTAGACGGGACAGGGGCCCAAGAGACCCAGTACTTC
TRBV18	16	NA	TRBD2	TRBJ2-5	CASSPGQRGTQETQYF	TGTGCCAGCTCACCAGGCCAGCGGGGTACTCAAGAGACCCAGTACTTC
TRBV7-9	14	NA	NA	TRBJ1-1	CASSPQGAVTEAFF	TGTGCCAGCAGCCCCCAGGGTGCGGTCACTGAAGCTTTCTTT
TRBV7-9	12	NA	NA	TRBJ2-1	CASRSRDNEQFF	TGTGCCAGCAGGAGCCGAGACAATGAGCAGTTCTTC
TRBV28	15	once	NA	TRBJ1-5	CASTRRGYSNQPQHF	TGTGCCAGCACTCGCCGGGGGTATAGCAATCAGCCCCAGCATTTT
TRBV18	16	once	TRBD1	TRBJ1-2	CASSPPENRGNYGYTF	TGTGCCAGCTCACCCCCCGAAAACAGGGGTAACTATGGCTACACCTTC
TRBV29-1	12	NA	NA	TRBJ1-1	CSVEIQNTEAFF	TGCAGCGTTGAAATACAGAACACTGAAGCTTTCTTT
TRBV7-8	15	NA	TRBD2	TRBJ2-5	CASSTLAGKQETQYF	TGTGCCAGCAGCACACTAGCGGGGAAACAAGAGACCCAGTACTTC
TRBV24-1	13	NA	NA	TRBJ2-3	CATSDLLADTQYF	TGTGCCACCAGTGATTTGCTAGCAGATACGCAGTATTTT
TRBV18	15	NA	NA	TRBJ1-1	CASSPPGPRNTEAFF	TGTGCCAGCTCACCACCTGGTCCGAGGAACACTGAAGCTTTCTTT
TRBV10-3	15	NA	NA	TRBJ1-3	CAISDPLGAGNTIYF	TGTGCCATCAGTGACCCCCTAGGGGCTGGAAACACCATATATTTT
TRBV25-1	14	NA	NA	TRBJ2-7	CASSNLVGWDEQYF	TGTGCCAGCAGTAACCTTGTGGGCTGGGACGAGCAGTACTTC
TRBV23-1	17	NA	TRBD1	TRBJ1-5	CASSQYRGPFENQPQHF	TGCGCCAGCAGTCAGTACAGGGGGCCCTTCGAAAATCAGCCCCAGCATTTT
TRBV18	14	NA	NA	TRBJ1-4	CASSPSASDEKLFF	TGTGCCAGCTCACCCTCAGCGTCGGATGAAAAACTGTTTTTT
TRBV9	15	NA	TRBD1	TRBJ2-5	CASSEEGAVRETQYF	TGTGCCAGCAGCGAAGAGGGGGCCGTGCGAGAGACCCAGTACTTC
TRBV6-5	14	NA	TRBD1	TRBJ2-1	CASSNQQGGNEQFF	TGTGCCAGCAGTAACCAACAGGGGGGCAATGAGCAGTTCTTC
TRBV7-2	16	NA	NA	TRBJ2-1	CASSAGLHHPYNEQFF	TGTGCCAGCAGCGCGGGACTCCACCATCCCTACAATGAGCAGTTCTTC
TRBV7-3	13	NA	TRBD1	TRBJ2-7	CASSLGTGTEQYF	TGTGCCAGCAGCTTGGGGACAGGGACCGAGCAGTACTTC
TRBV10-1	12	NA	NA	TRBJ2-7	CASSDQTYEQYF	TGCGCCAGCAGTGACCAAACCTACGAGCAGTACTTC
TRBV4-3	14	few	NA	TRBJ1-6	CASSQDRGNSPLHF	TGCGCCAGCAGCCAAGATCGAGGTAATTCACCCCTCCACTTT
TRBV18	17	NA	NA	TRBJ1-1	CASSPFRATFGDTEAFF	TGTGCCAGCTCACCTTTCCGGGCCACCTTCGGGGACACTGAAGCTTTCTTT
TRBV9	16	NA	TRBD2	TRBJ2-5	CASSPSSGRNQETQYF	TGTGCCAGCAGCCCCTCTAGCGGGAGGAACCAAGAGACCCAGTACTTC
TRBV6-5	14	NA	NA	TRBJ1-1	CASSPVAGNTEAFF	TGTGCCAGCAGTCCCGTTGCGGGGAACACTGAAGCTTTCTTT
TRBV7-9	15	NA	TRBD2	TRBJ2-7	CASTRRSGGNYEQYF	TGTGCCAGCACCAGAAGGTCGGGGGGGAACTACGAGCAGTACTTC
TRBV12-3/TRBV12-4	12	once	NA	TRBJ2-1	CASSSQTAYGVF	TGTGCCAGCAGTTCCCAGACAGCGTATGGGGTCTTC
TRBV5-1	12	NA	NA	TRBJ1-1	CASRYSNTEAFF	TGCGCCAGCCGCTACTCGAACACTGAAGCTTTCTTT
TRBV30	13	NA	NA	TRBJ1-1	CAWSTGERTEAFF	TGTGCCTGGTCCACAGGAGAAAGGACTGAAGCTTTCTTT
TRBV30	12	NA	NA	TRBJ2-5	CAWSPVQETQYF	TGTGCCTGGAGTCCGGTACAAGAGACCCAGTACTTC
TRBV4-3	13	NA	NA	TRBJ1-2	CASSQEQGYGYTF	TGCGCCAGCAGCCAGGAACAGGGATATGGCTACACCTTC
TRBV9	14	NA	TRBD1	TRBJ2-7	CASSVGQGGYEQYF	TGTGCCAGCAGCGTGGGACAGGGAGGCTACGAGCAGTACTTC
TRBV21-1	14	NA	NA	TRBJ2-7	CAGDRLCDSYEQYF	TGTGCCGGGGACAGGCTCTGTGATTCCTACGAGCAGTACTTC
TRBV5-6	16	few	NA	TRBJ1-6	CASSPGGTTVGSPLHF	TGTGCCAGCAGCCCGGGCGGGACTACCGTAGGTTCACCCCTCCACTTT
TRBV7-8	15	NA	TRBD2	TRBJ2-7	CASSWTSVSSYEQYF	TGTGCCAGCAGCTGGACTAGCGTGAGCTCCTACGAGCAGTACTTC
TRBV6-2/TRBV6-3	12	NA	TRBD1	TRBJ1-2	CASSPQGDGYTF	TGTGCCAGCAGTCCCCAGGGGGATGGCTACACCTTC
TRBV10-2	13	NA	NA	TRBJ2-7	CASSPAGNREQYF	TGCGCCAGCAGTCCCGCGGGAAACAGGGAGCAGTACTTC
TRBV14	15	NA	NA	TRBJ1-1	CASSRSGPVGTEAFF	TGTGCCAGCAGCAGGAGCGGGCCGGTGGGCACTGAAGCTTTCTTT
TRBV29-1	11	once	NA	TRBJ1-2	CSEGELYGYTF	TGCAGCGAAGGGGAACTCTATGGCTACACCTTC
TRBV4-3	18	NA	TRBD2	TRBJ2-2	CASSQEPPLSAGGGELFF	TGCGCCAGCAGCCAAGAGCCACCTCTGTCAGCGGGAGGCGGGGAGCTGTTTTTT
TRBV5-1	15	NA	NA	TRBJ1-5	CASSLGSYSNQPQHF	TGCGCCAGCAGCTTAGGGAGCTATAGCAATCAGCCCCAGCATTTT
TRBV12-3/TRBV12-4	13	NA	NA	TRBJ2-5	CATSPWGLETQYF	TGTGCCACCTCCCCGTGGGGCCTAGAGACCCAGTACTTC
TRBV30	14	few	TRBD2	TRBJ2-3	CAWTLAGTGDTQYF	TGTGCCTGGACTCTAGCGGGAACGGGGGATACGCAGTATTTT